The entry that follows covers one TCR beta chain sequence. Its target is not known. Whole-study findings and limits: Tumor memory CD4+ T cell TCR gene usage was found to cluster with blood and lymph node memory CD4+ cells and with lymph node naive CD4+ cells.

Naive CD4+ cells had CD25+ Tregs removed. After constant-region reverse-primer amplification, full-length variable regions underwent semi-nested PCR with Nested Universal Primer A. TCRdb reprocessed the 5' RACE reads with MiXCR, giving one entry per CDR3 protein. Of under 35,000 distinct CDR3 sequences listed, roughly 25% were seen once; the top ten hold 3.7%. This TCR came from a female donor with breast cancer. Sequencing input: naive CD4+ T cells sorted from a lymph node. Subset here: naive CD4+ T cells, CD4+CD45RA+CD25-.

The CDR3 protein is CASSSWTSGEYEQYF. CDR3 bases: TGCGCCAGCAGTTCCTGGACTAGCGGGGAGTACGAGCAGTACTTC. The chain couples TRBV4-1 to TRBJ2-7; 12 bases map to TRBD2. With 6 bases clipped from V and 4 bases from J, the junction kept 7 bases outside the gene matches. Germline CDR1 MGHRA, CDR2 YSYEKL. This CDR3 is built from 15 residues.